The present TCR beta chain was sequenced within a study of CD8+ T cells in alopecia areata. Findings and caveats of the study: Scalp lesions, especially in alopecia totalis/universalis, had higher clonality than normal scalp.

Extraction and reverse transcription of RNA yielded cDNA as the sequencing template. Measured with immunoSEQ multiplex PCR; TCRdb has only the in-frame clones, and not every one. The sample includes hundreds of thousands of clones, roughly three fifths of them seen just once. Specified treatment: oral pan-JAK inhibitor, 5-10 mg twice daily. The germline V and J ends were trimmed by 0 bases and 6 bases, with 9 bases remaining between them. The CDR3 contains 13 residues. The germline V gene has CDR1 LGHNA and CDR2 YSLEER. Turning to this clone: The antigen remains undetermined.

The source of this sequence is a human donor with alopecia areata. The rearrangement uses TRBV4-3 and TRBJ2-7, with unresolved D. This specimen was CD4+ T cells sorted from blood, taken at approximately week 42, from a patient treated with tofacitinib. CDR3 bases: TGCGCCAGCAGCCAAGAACCGAAGGGCGAGCAGTACTTC. Translated, it gives CASSQEPKGEQYF.